What follows are 31 T cell receptor beta chains derived from one specimen sequenced in a study of T cells in localized non-small cell lung cancer. Measured with immunoSEQ multiplex PCR; TCRdb has only the in-frame clones, and not every one. This sample has over 30,000 clones, with just under 80% found just once. The source was peripheral blood, collected before any cancer treatment. Receptors were obtained from a male donor at least 60 years old with stage II squamous cell lung carcinoma.

Only a few counts were recorded for this clone. The chain links TRBV19 to TRBJ2-7; 8 bases map to TRBD1. The ends lost 7 bases at V and 2 bases at J; junction bases unmatched: 7. Germline assignment: CDR1 LNHDA and CDR2 SQIVND (reference sequence). The CDR3 is 14 residues long. CDR3: CASNPRTGPYEQYF. CDR3 sequence (DNA): TGTGCCAGTAACCCAAGGACAGGGCCCTACGAGCAGTACTTC.

The rearrangement joins TRBV6-1 to TRBJ1-2; no reliable D call. CDR1 MNHNS and CDR2 SASEGT come from the germline V gene. Trimming took off 5 bases at V and 7 bases at J, with 8 bases between the two ends. CDR3 length equals 11 residues. The CDR3 protein is CASSSVTGYTF. DNA for the CDR3: TGTGCCAGCAGTTCAGTCACTGGCTACACCTTC.

V is TRBV30 and J is TRBJ2-5; D call uncertain. V was pared by 2 bases and J by 2 bases, with 0 bases between. Germline V CDR1 and CDR2: GTSNPN, SVGIG (reference sequence). This CDR3 has 10 amino acids. The CDR3 region has the DNA TGTGCCTGGAGTCAAGAGACCCAGTACTTC. Its translation: CAWSQETQYF.

This chain links TRBV5-1 with TRBJ2-6; D is unclear. This CDR3 is built from 16 residues. The ends were cut back, 1 base at V and 0 bases at J, with 8 bases in the middle. CDR1 SGHRS and CDR2 YFSETQ come from the germline V gene. The CDR3 protein is CASSLWQISGANVLTF. The CDR3, as DNA: TGCGCCAGCAGCTTGTGGCAGATCTCTGGGGCCAACGTCCTGACTTTC.

This clone has just one count. The CDR3 region is CASSLGTRAMNTEAFF. The CDR3 nucleotides read TGTGCCAGCAGCTTAGGAACCCGTGCCATGAACACTGAAGCTTTCTTT. The rearrangement uses TRBV7-8 and TRBJ1-1; D is unclear. The CDR3 totals 16 residues. Germline loops: CDR1 SGHVS, CDR2 FQNEAQ. V was cut by 1 base and J by 0 bases, with 12 bases left in between.

This chain joins TRBV6-1 and TRBJ1-5; 7 positions match TRBD1. With 3 bases clipped from V and 13 bases from J, the junction kept 6 bases outside the gene matches. Germline-derived CDR1 and CDR2 are MNHNS and SASEGT. The CDR3 consists of 12 residues. The chain's CDR3 is CASSDETGEQHF. CDR3 nucleotide sequence: TGTGCCAGCAGTGATGAAACAGGGGAACAGCATTTT.

This clone was counted between two and nine times. This chain joins TRBV6-1 and TRBJ2-2, with 10 positions matching TRBD2. Germline trimming cut 2 bases from V and 7 bases from J; bases unmatched to any gene: 7. Per the germline V gene, CDR1 is MNHNS and CDR2 is SASEGT. The CDR3 loop spans 16 amino acids. CDR3 residues: CASSEYSGGPVGELFF. DNA of the CDR3: TGTGCCAGCAGTGAATATAGCGGGGGGCCGGTCGGGGAGCTGTTTTTT.

The chain has TRBV30 and TRBJ2-2; D not certain. This CDR3 is 13 amino acids long. The germline V gene has CDR1 GTSNPN and CDR2 SVGIG (reference sequence). The V and J ends lost 0 bases and 1 base respectively, with 3 bases between them. The DNA of the CDR3 is TGTGCCTGGAGTGTACAGAACACCGGGGAGCTGTTTTTT. As protein: CAWSVQNTGELFF.

This chain joins TRBV5-4 and TRBJ1-2; no definite D call. Looked up from germline, CDR1 is SGHNT and CDR2 is YYREEE (reference sequence). Deletions cut 2 bases from V and 10 bases from J, with 12 bases between. The CDR3 is 12 amino acids. The CDR3 is CASSLPGFSYTF. In DNA, the CDR3 is TGTGCCAGCAGCTTACCTGGGTTCTCCTACACCTTC.

The V gene is TRBV7-2, the J gene TRBJ2-5, with 10 bases matching TRBD2. The CDR3 covers 15 residues. In germline, CDR1 is SGHTA, CDR2 FQGNSA. With 5 bases clipped from V and 5 bases from J, the junction kept 8 bases outside the gene matches. The CDR3 sequence is CASSRRAGGQETQYF. The CDR3 bases are TGTGCCAGCAGCAGAAGAGCGGGGGGGCAGGAGACCCAGTACTTC.

This clone showed up just a few times. V and J are TRBV18 and TRBJ1-1; D not resolved. The CDR3 consists of 15 residues. The V and J ends lost 3 bases and 3 bases respectively, with 14 bases between them. Germline V gives CDR1 KGHSH, CDR2 LQKENI. Here the CDR3 reads CASSPTPLRDTEAFF. In DNA form, the CDR3 reads TGTGCCAGCTCACCGACACCCTTAAGGGACACTGAAGCTTTCTTT.

This clone was picked up a small number of times. The chain recombines TRBV12-5 with TRBJ1-3, with TRBD1 identical over 7 bases. The CDR3 extends over 16 amino acids. Germline assignment: CDR1 LGHNT and CDR2 FRNRAP. The junction had 6 bases not matched to a gene; V was cut back by 1 base and J by 3 bases. CDR3: CASGLAPGTVGNTIYF. The CDR3, as DNA: TGTGCTAGTGGTTTGGCGCCCGGGACAGTTGGAAACACCATATATTTT.

The chain carries TRBV18 and TRBJ2-5; 10 bases are shared with TRBD1. The V segment lost 6 bases and the J segment 1 base; nucleotides outside the gene matches: 5. Germline CDR1 is KGHSH and CDR2 is LQKENI. The length of the CDR3 is 15 residues. CDR3 amino acids: CASSLTGGFQETQYF. In DNA form, the CDR3 reads TGTGCCAGCTCTCTGACAGGGGGCTTCCAAGAGACCCAGTACTTC.

This clone has a handful of counts. V gene TRBV5-1 combines with J gene TRBJ1-1; D remains unclear. Trimming took 0 bases from V and 0 from J, leaving 12 bases between them. The CDR3 covers 16 residues. Germline CDR1 is SGHRS and CDR2 is YFSETQ. CDR3 in amino acids: CASSLDGGKVNTEAFF. DNA for the CDR3: TGCGCCAGCAGCTTGGACGGAGGGAAGGTGAACACTGAAGCTTTCTTT.

The gene calls are TRBV9 and TRBJ2-7; weak D call: TRBD2 (5 bases). Per germline, CDR1 SGDLS and CDR2 YYNGEE. The CDR3 sequence is 13 residues long. The V end lost 3 bases, the J end lost 7 bases, and 14 bases lay between the germline ends. In DNA form, the CDR3 reads TGTGCCAGCAGCGGACGACCCCGCGGGGAGCAGTACTTC. Its protein product is CASSGRPRGEQYF.

The table lists this clone with a few counts. CDR3 sequence: CASSLAMAGFYGYTF. The CDR3 DNA is TGTGCCAGCAGCTTGGCTATGGCGGGGTTCTATGGCTACACCTTC. This rearrangement joins TRBV5-5 to TRBJ1-2, with D unclear. The CDR3 spans 15 residues. The V end was cut by 0 bases, the J end by 4 bases, with 13 bases between. Germline CDR1 and CDR2: SGHKS and YYEKEE (reference sequence).

There are a few counts of this clone. The chain has TRBV27 and TRBJ2-7; 13 bases agree with TRBD2. This CDR3 region has 16 residues. Germline CDR1 MNHEY, CDR2 SMNVEV (reference sequence). Losses at the gene ends were 3 bases for V and 6 bases for J; bases not matched to a gene: 8. The DNA for the CDR3 is TGTGCCAGCAGTTTGCATCCACTAGCGGGAGGGCCCGAGCAGTACTTC. Translating gives CASSLHPLAGGPEQYF.

In this sample, this clone turned up a few times. The genes are TRBV5-1 and TRBJ1-2; D not certain. This CDR3 is built from 12 residues. Looked up from germline, CDR1 is SGHRS and CDR2 is YFSETQ. The V and J ends lost 8 bases and 2 bases respectively, with 10 bases between them. The CDR3 sequence is CASSSENYGYTF. The CDR3 DNA follows: TGCGCCAGTTCATCAGAGAACTATGGCTACACCTTC.

V gene TRBV7-3 combines with J gene TRBJ2-2; D perhaps matches TRBD1 (6 bases). The CDR3 length is 12 residues. Trimming left V 4 bases short and J 7 bases short, with 7 bases between. Per the germline V gene, CDR1 is SGHTA and CDR2 is FQGTGA. The CDR3 region has the DNA TGTGCCAGCAGCTCGGACAGCGGGGAGCTGTTTTTT. It specifies CASSSDSGELFF.

The rearrangement uses TRBV2 and TRBJ1-4; D remains unclear. Germline values: CDR1 SNHLY, CDR2 FYNNEI. CDR3 length equals 14 residues. V lost 3 bases, J lost 7 bases, and 12 bases lay in between. CDR3 residues: CASSDQTVGEKLFF. The CDR3, as DNA: TGTGCCAGCAGTGACCAGACGGTCGGTGAAAAACTGTTTTTT.

The chain combines TRBV5-1 with TRBJ2-5; D may correspond to TRBD1 or TRBD2 (6 bases each). Germline CDR1 SGHRS, CDR2 YFSETQ. V lost 4 bases, J lost 1 base, and 11 bases lay in between. CDR3 length: 14 residues. The CDR3 loop is CASSGGTLQETQYF. The CDR3 bases are TGCGCCAGCAGCGGAGGGACACTCCAAGAGACCCAGTACTTC.

This clone was detected only a few times. This chain connects TRBV6-1 to TRBJ1-5, with D possibly being TRBD1 (5 bases). The CDR3 runs 13 residues. Germline loops: CDR1 MNHNS, CDR2 SASEGT. Trimming took off 6 bases at V and 2 bases at J, with 8 bases between the two ends. CDR3 amino acids: CASSRDGNQPQHF. Written as DNA, the CDR3 is TGTGCCAGCAGCAGGGACGGCAATCAGCCCCAGCATTTT.

The chain carries TRBV7-6 and TRBJ2-3; D remains unclear. The germline V gene encodes CDR1 SGHVS and CDR2 FNYEAQ. CDR3 size: 14 residues. The V end lost 4 bases, the J end lost 4 bases, and 12 bases lay between the germline ends. CDR3 coding DNA: TGTGCCAGCAGCTCGCCGAGTGGGTCAGATACGCAGTATTTT. Translating gives CASSSPSGSDTQYF.

The rearrangement uses TRBV19 and TRBJ2-7, with 12 bases matching TRBD2. Trimming cost V 4 bases and J 1 base; bases outside gene matches: 11. The CDR3 has 18 residues. Germline V lookup: CDR1 LNHDA, CDR2 SQIVND (reference sequence). CDR3 bases: TGTGCCAGTAGTAAAAGGGCTAGCGGGGGGGATCGTTCCTACGAGCAGTACTTC. Encoded protein: CASSKRASGGDRSYEQYF.

V gene TRBV6-1 combines with J gene TRBJ2-1; D not certain. V lost 7 bases and J lost 0, with 13 bases in between. CDR3 size: 15 residues. Germline V gives CDR1 MNHNS, CDR2 SASEGT. This CDR3 is CASIRVGSSYNEQFF. The CDR3 nucleotides read TGTGCCAGCATCAGAGTGGGTAGCTCCTACAATGAGCAGTTCTTC.

This clone occurred once. The chain combines TRBV29-1 with TRBJ2-3; D not certain. From germline, CDR1 is SQVTM and CDR2 ANQGSEA. The CDR3 is made up of 14 amino acids. Trimming took 4 bases from V and 0 from J, leaving 11 bases between them. As DNA, the CDR3 is TGCAGCGTTGTCCGTCAGCCAAGCACAGATACGCAGTATTTT. Translation: CSVVRQPSTDTQYF.

This clone has only a few counts. The chain recombines TRBV19 with TRBJ2-1; tentatively, D is TRBD1 (6 bases). V lost 8 bases and J lost 5, with 10 bases in between. Per germline, CDR1 LNHDA and CDR2 SQIVND (reference sequence). There are 12 residues in the CDR3. CDR3 coding DNA: TGTGCCAGTCAGAGGGGGAACAATGAGCAGTTCTTC. Amino acid sequence: CASQRGNNEQFF. Filled out from reference TRBV19 and TRBJ2-1, the complete variable domain reads DGGITQSPKYLFRKEGQNVTLSCEQNLNHDAMYWYRQDPGQGLRLIYYSQIVNDFQKGDIAEGYSVSREKKESFPLTVTSAQKNPTAFYLCASQRGNNEQFFGPGTRLTVL.

V and J are TRBV7-9 and TRBJ2-3; no reliable D call. The CDR3 consists of 12 residues. Trimming pared 2 bases from V and 6 bases from J, leaving 6 bases between. Germline CDR1 and CDR2: SEHNR and FQNEAQ (reference sequence). For the CDR3, the DNA is TGTGCCAGCAGCTTAAGTAGCGATACGCAGTATTTT. This gives the protein CASSLSSDTQYF.

The chain uses TRBV5-7 and TRBJ1-3, with TRBD1 as a possible D gene (6 bases). TRBV5-7 is an open reading frame whose function is uncertain. Trimming removed 2 bases from V and 0 bases from J, with 9 bases in between. This CDR3 is 15 amino acids long. CDR3 sequence (DNA): TGTGCCAGCAGCTTTGACAGGTCCTCTGGAAACACCATATATTTT. It encodes CASSFDRSSGNTIYF.

The chain is built from TRBV6-6 and TRBJ1-5; 9 bases fit TRBD1. V gave up 6 bases and J gave up 11 bases; unmatched junction bases: 14. CDR3 length equals 15 residues. Per germline, CDR1 MNHNY and CDR2 SVGAGI (reference sequence). CDR3 residues: CASSDTGQGFGSQHF. CDR3 nucleotides: TGTGCCAGCAGCGATACGGGACAGGGCTTCGGGTCCCAGCATTTT.

The chain recombines TRBV13 with TRBJ1-1, with D perhaps matching TRBD1 (6 bases). The V gene's germline CDR1 is PRHDT and CDR2 FYEKMQ (reference sequence). CDR3 length: 15 residues. Trimming shortened V by 5 bases and J by 1 base, and 14 bases separated the two germline ends. CDR3 in amino acids: CASSEYRATNTEAFF. The CDR3 bases are TGTGCCAGCAGCGAATACAGGGCGACGAACACTGAAGCTTTCTTT.